The 3 T cell receptor beta chains below were found in one sample sequenced in a study of Ad26.COV2.S vaccination and SARS-CoV-2 variants. Only in-frame clones appear in the TCRdb table, and some are missing; sequencing was by immunoSEQ multiplex PCR. The sample records just over 350,000 clones, around 90% being singletons. This sample comprised peripheral blood, obtained after recovery from COVID-19. These receptors all stem from a human donor who had recovered from COVID-19.

Remarks on this clone: Distinct nucleotide sequences in the sample also encode this CDR3. The chain joins TRBV15 to TRBJ2-7, with D perhaps TRBD2 (6 bases). Germline CDR1 is LNHNV and CDR2 is YYDKDF (reference sequence). Trimming took 0 bases from V and 7 from J, leaving 13 bases between them. This CDR3 has 14 amino acids. CDR3 in amino acids: CATSRDQLREEQYF. In nucleotides, the CDR3 is TGTGCCACCAGCAGAGATCAACTTCGGGAGGAGCAGTACTTC.

The chain joins TRBV14 to TRBJ1-1; the match to TRBD1 covers 8 bases. V trimming: 3 bases; J trimming: 1 base; junction bases outside the gene matches: 4. CDR1 and CDR2 (germline): SGHDN, FVKESK. This CDR3 is built from 15 residues. CDR3 sequence: CASSQRTGRNTEAFF. The CDR3 DNA reads as TGTGCCAGCAGCCAGAGGACAGGGAGGAACACTGAAGCTTTCTTT.

This rearrangement joins TRBV11-3 to TRBJ2-1; D might be TRBD1 (7 bases). In germline, CDR1 is SGHNT, CDR2 YENEEA. V lost 5 bases and J lost 0, with 14 bases in between. The CDR3 spans 16 residues. In DNA form, the CDR3 reads TGTGCCAGCAGCCTAAGACAGGGAGGCTCCTACAATGAGCAGTTCTTC. The encoded protein is CASSLRQGGSYNEQFF.